Each of the 24 T cell receptor beta chains below was sequenced from the same sample in a study of OX40 agonist ivuxolimab in advanced cancers. The protocol was immunoSEQ multiplex PCR, while the TCRdb copy is restricted to in-frame clones and leaves out a portion. The sample gives about 44,000 clones, 75% to 90% of which show up once; more than 9% is in the top ten. The sample in question was CD4+ or CD8+ T cells sorted from blood, obtained in a trial of the OX40 agonist ivuxolimab. These receptors were taken from an adult with an advanced solid tumor such as melanoma, head and neck, liver or kidney cancer.

This sequence joins TRBV28 and TRBJ1-5, with D perhaps TRBD1 (5 bases). Looked up from germline, CDR1 is MDHEN and CDR2 is SYDVKM. V lost 5 bases to trimming and J lost 3 bases, with 11 bases between them. The CDR3 extends over 14 amino acids. CDR3 amino acids: CASSATGPNQPQHF. The DNA of the CDR3 is TGTGCCAGCAGTGCTACAGGTCCCAATCAGCCCCAGCATTTT.

The rearrangement uses TRBV29-1 and TRBJ1-1; TRBD1 is a possible D gene (6 bases). V was cut by 6 bases and J by 4 bases, with 12 bases left in between. From germline, CDR1 is SQVTM and CDR2 ANQGSEA. This CDR3 has 12 amino acids. CDR3 nucleotides: TGCAGCGTGGGGGACACGGCCACTGAAGCTTTCTTT. As protein: CSVGDTATEAFF.

The rearrangement joins TRBV5-4 to TRBJ1-1, with TRBD1 matching over 11 bases. Germline V lookup: CDR1 SGHNT, CDR2 YYREEE (reference sequence). Trimming removed 4 bases from V and 6 bases from J; junction bases left unmatched: 2. There are 13 residues in the CDR3. CDR3 sequence reads: CASSRDRGSEAFF. CDR3 coding DNA: TGTGCCAGCAGCAGGGACAGGGGGTCTGAAGCTTTCTTT.

This sequence joins TRBV9 and TRBJ2-5; 7 bases match TRBD2. V shed 3 bases and J 3 bases; nucleotides not matched to a gene: 5. This CDR3 region has 14 residues. Germline V gene data show CDR1 as SGDLS and CDR2 as YYNGEE. DNA of the CDR3: TGTGCCAGCAGCGCCTCGGGGGGAGAAGAGACCCAGTACTTC. Protein sequence: CASSASGGEETQYF.

V usage is TRBV29-1 and J usage is TRBJ1-1; a weak D match, TRBD1 (5 bases). The V gene's germline CDR1 is SQVTM and CDR2 ANQGSEA. CDR3 length equals 14 residues. V was shortened by 5 bases and J by 5 bases, with 18 bases between the two germline ends. In nucleotides, the CDR3 is TGCAGCGTTAGGGACTTTCAGGTGGGGACTGAAGCTTTCTTT. It is translated as CSVRDFQVGTEAFF.

The V gene is TRBV9, the J gene TRBJ2-1, with D hard to call. V lost 3 bases, J lost 0 bases, and 4 bases lay in between. Germline V CDR1 and CDR2: SGDLS, YYNGEE. CDR3 length equals 13 residues. CDR3 in amino acids: CASSGGSYNEQFF. CDR3 nucleotide sequence: TGTGCCAGCAGCGGGGGCTCCTACAATGAGCAGTTCTTC.

The gene calls are TRBV5-1 and TRBJ2-2; D possibly corresponds to TRBD2 (6 bases). Germline V CDR1 and CDR2: SGHRS, YFSETQ. The CDR3 covers 15 residues. V was clipped by 1 base and J by 5 bases, with 12 bases between them. The CDR3 coding sequence is TGCGCCAGCAGCTTGTGGCGGGACGGTACCGGGGAGCTGTTTTTT. Amino acid sequence: CASSLWRDGTGELFF.

The chain uses TRBV28 and TRBJ2-3, with TRBD1 matching 9 bases. V dropped 7 bases and J dropped 2; count of bases not matched to a gene: 10. This CDR3 contains 16 residues. Germline V gives CDR1 MDHEN, CDR2 SYDVKM. The CDR3 DNA is TGTGCCAGCAACTCACCGGGACAGGGACACACAGATACGCAGTATTTT. It translates to CASNSPGQGHTDTQYF.

The chain has TRBV11-2 and TRBJ1-3, with TRBD1 identical over 7 bases. V shed 5 bases, J shed 2 bases, and the junction held 6 bases outside the gene matches. This CDR3 region has 15 residues. CDR1 and CDR2 from the germline V gene are SGHAT and FQNNGV. The CDR3 region is CASSLTGIAGNTIYF. The DNA for the CDR3 is TGTGCCAGCAGCCTGACAGGGATCGCTGGAAACACCATATATTTT.

The chain joins TRBV5-4 to TRBJ2-2; 8 positions match TRBD2. The junction had 1 base not matched to a gene; V was cut back by 0 bases and J by 3 bases. This CDR3 comprises 15 residues. Looked up from germline, CDR1 is SGHNT and CDR2 is YYREEE (reference sequence). The CDR3 reads CASSLAGGDTGELFF. The CDR3 coding sequence is TGTGCCAGCAGCTTGGCGGGAGGGGACACCGGGGAGCTGTTTTTT.

This clone appeared once. The V gene is TRBV6-5, the J gene TRBJ1-2; TRBD1 might be the D (6 bases). Deletions cut 4 bases from V and 0 bases from J, with 12 bases between. CDR3 length: 15 residues. Germline CDR1 is MNHEY and CDR2 is SVGAGI. The CDR3 nucleotides read TGTGCCAGCAGTTTGGACAGCTATTCTAACTATGGCTACACCTTC. Translating gives CASSLDSYSNYGYTF.

CDR3 loop: CASSNRYNEQFF. Here the CDR3 DNA reads TGTGCCAGCAGTAACAGATACAATGAGCAGTTCTTC. The V call is TRBV28, the J call TRBJ2-1; no definite D call. The V end lost 5 bases, the J end lost 4 bases, and 6 bases lay between the germline ends. CDR3 length equals 12 residues. Germline CDR1 reads MDHEN; CDR2 reads SYDVKM.

Only one count was recorded for this clone. The chain recombines TRBV7-3 with TRBJ1-1, with 9 bases that match TRBD1. CDR3 length equals 14 residues. In germline, CDR1 is SGHTA, CDR2 FQGTGA. V was clipped by 5 bases and J by 5 bases; unmatched bases: 6. DNA of the CDR3: TGTGCCAGCAGCATCGACAGGGGGAAGACTGAAGCTTTCTTT. Translating it yields CASSIDRGKTEAFF.

This sequence joins TRBV29-1 and TRBJ2-5; 9 bases fit TRBD1. The CDR3 totals 15 residues. The V and J ends lost 5 bases and 3 bases, in that order; junction bases with no gene match: 10. Germline-derived CDR1 and CDR2 are SQVTM and ANQGSEA. The CDR3 region is CSVSDWTGEKETQYF. CDR3 DNA: TGCAGCGTTTCTGACTGGACAGGGGAAAAAGAGACCCAGTACTTC.

The chain joins TRBV7-8 to TRBJ2-1, with 14 bases that match TRBD2. CDR1 and CDR2 from the germline V gene are SGHVS and FQNEAQ. The ends lost 5 bases at V and 7 bases at J; junction bases unmatched: 10. The CDR3 extends over 17 amino acids. This chain's CDR3 is CASSQGAGLAGVNEQFF. CDR3 DNA sequence: TGTGCCAGCAGCCAAGGCGCGGGACTAGCGGGAGTAAATGAGCAGTTCTTC.

This clone turned up a few times. The chain is built from TRBV25-1 and TRBJ2-2, with 11 bases that match TRBD2. Germline values: CDR1 MGHDK, CDR2 SYGVNS. Trimming at V came to 6 bases and at J to 6 bases, leaving 0 bases not matched to a gene. The CDR3 runs to 13 residues. CDR3: CASRTSGAGELFF. The CDR3 DNA reads TGTGCCAGCAGGACTAGCGGGGCCGGGGAGCTGTTTTTT.

The chain carries TRBV5-1 and TRBJ1-3; 10 bases align to TRBD1. Germline V gene lookup returns CDR1 SGHRS and CDR2 YFSETQ. The CDR3 sequence is 16 residues long. Trimming cost V 0 bases and J 1 base; bases outside gene matches: 1. Here the CDR3 reads CASSLGQGASGNTIYF. The CDR3 nucleotides read TGCGCCAGCAGCTTGGGACAGGGGGCATCTGGAAACACCATATATTTT.

This chain joins TRBV7-6 and TRBJ2-5; D is unresolved. CDR1 SGHVS and CDR2 FNYEAQ come from the germline V gene. V was cut by 5 bases and J by 2 bases, with 6 bases left in between. This CDR3 has 12 residues. CDR3 sequence (DNA): TGTGCCAGCAGCGTAAAGCAAGAGACCCAGTACTTC. This encodes CASSVKQETQYF.

This clone was detected once. J is TRBJ2-3 and V is TRBV5-5; no definite D call. With 1 base removed from V and 0 bases from J, the gap between germline ends came to 9 bases. In germline, CDR1 is SGHKS, CDR2 YYEKEE (reference sequence). The CDR3 has 15 residues. CDR3 DNA sequence: TGTGCCAGCAGCTTGCCAGGAACTAGCACAGATACGCAGTATTTT. Protein product: CASSLPGTSTDTQYF.

The V call is TRBV7-2, the J call TRBJ1-6, with 7 bases identical to TRBD1. Trimming at V came to 5 bases and at J to 0 bases, leaving 4 bases not matched to a gene. Germline CDR1 SGHTA, CDR2 FQGNSA. CDR3 length equals 16 residues. CDR3 in amino acids: CASSKTGNSYNSPLHF. The CDR3 nucleotides read TGTGCCAGCAGCAAGACAGGGAACTCCTATAATTCACCCCTCCACTTT.

The CDR3 sequence is CAWSSSQWGANTGELFF. The CDR3 coding sequence is TGTGCCTGGAGTTCTAGCCAGTGGGGGGCGAACACCGGGGAGCTGTTTTTT. The V and J genes are TRBV30 and TRBJ2-2, with D possibly being TRBD2 (6 bases). Germline loops: CDR1 GTSNPN, CDR2 SVGIG (reference sequence). The CDR3 length is 17 residues. The V end lost 2 bases, the J end lost 0 bases, and 16 bases lay between the germline ends.

This clone was observed a few times. CDR3 DNA sequence: TGCAGCGCCATACCCCAGGGAGCTGGAAACACCATATATTTT. Encoded protein: CSAIPQGAGNTIYF. The V call is TRBV29-1, the J call TRBJ1-3, with D possibly being TRBD1 (5 bases). V lost 7 bases and J 2 bases, leaving 15 bases between the germline ends. The CDR3 has 14 residues. Looked up from germline, CDR1 is SQVTM and CDR2 is ANQGSEA.

V and J are TRBV10-3 and TRBJ1-3, with 9 bases aligning to TRBD1. The CDR3 sequence is 16 residues long. V lost 10 bases and J lost 0; bases outside the gene matches: 10. From germline, CDR1 is ENHRY and CDR2 SYGVKD. As DNA, the CDR3 is TGTGCCAGCTCCCGGGACAGGGAAGGCTCTGGAAACACCATATATTTT. It is translated as CASSRDREGSGNTIYF.

The chain links TRBV28 to TRBJ2-6, with D uncertain. Germline V lookup: CDR1 MDHEN, CDR2 SYDVKM. This CDR3 spans 15 amino acids. Trimming took off 4 bases at V and 2 bases at J, with 9 bases between the two ends. The chain's CDR3 is CASSSGEAGANVLTF. The CDR3 DNA sequence: TGTGCCAGCAGTTCTGGTGAGGCTGGGGCCAACGTCCTGACTTTC.